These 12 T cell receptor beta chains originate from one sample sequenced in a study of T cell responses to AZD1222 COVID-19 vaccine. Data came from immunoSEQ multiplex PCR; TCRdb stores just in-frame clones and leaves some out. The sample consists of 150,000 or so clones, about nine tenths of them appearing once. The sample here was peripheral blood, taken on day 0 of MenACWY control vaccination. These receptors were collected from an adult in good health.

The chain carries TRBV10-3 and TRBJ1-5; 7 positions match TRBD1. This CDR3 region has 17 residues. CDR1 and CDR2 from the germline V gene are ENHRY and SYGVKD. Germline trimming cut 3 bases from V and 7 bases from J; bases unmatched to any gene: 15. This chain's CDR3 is CAISDIKSTGWEQPQHF. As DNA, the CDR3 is TGTGCCATCAGTGATATCAAGTCGACAGGGTGGGAGCAGCCCCAGCATTTT.

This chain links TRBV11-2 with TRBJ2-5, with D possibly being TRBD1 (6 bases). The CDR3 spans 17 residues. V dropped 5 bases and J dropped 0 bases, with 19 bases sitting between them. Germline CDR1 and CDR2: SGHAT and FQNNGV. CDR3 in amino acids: CASSHTRTVGNQETQYF. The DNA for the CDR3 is TGTGCCAGCAGCCATACTCGGACAGTGGGGAACCAAGAGACCCAGTACTTC.

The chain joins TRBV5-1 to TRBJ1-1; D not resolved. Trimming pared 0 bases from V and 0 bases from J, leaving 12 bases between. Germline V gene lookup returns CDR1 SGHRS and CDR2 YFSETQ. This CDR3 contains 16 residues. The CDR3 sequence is CASSLAGLGMNTEAFF. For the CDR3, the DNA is TGCGCCAGCAGCTTGGCGGGGTTGGGGATGAACACTGAAGCTTTCTTT.

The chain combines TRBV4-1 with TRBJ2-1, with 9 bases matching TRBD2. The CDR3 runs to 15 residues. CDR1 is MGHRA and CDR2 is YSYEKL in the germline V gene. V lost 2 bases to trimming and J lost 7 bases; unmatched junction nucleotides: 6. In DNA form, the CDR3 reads TGCGCCAGCAGCCAAAGCGGGGGGCGATCAAATGAGCAGTTCTTC. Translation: CASSQSGGRSNEQFF.

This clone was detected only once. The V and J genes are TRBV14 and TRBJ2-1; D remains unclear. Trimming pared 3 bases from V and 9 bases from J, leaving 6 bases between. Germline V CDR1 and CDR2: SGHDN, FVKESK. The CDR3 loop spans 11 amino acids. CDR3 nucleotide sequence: TGTGCCAGCAGCCACCAAAGTGAGCAGTTCTTC. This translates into CASSHQSEQFF.

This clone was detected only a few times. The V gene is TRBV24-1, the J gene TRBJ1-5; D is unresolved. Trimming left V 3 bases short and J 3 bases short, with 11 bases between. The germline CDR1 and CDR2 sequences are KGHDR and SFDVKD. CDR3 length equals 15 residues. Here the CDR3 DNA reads TGTGCCACCAGTGATACGACGATGGACAATCAGCCCCAGCATTTT. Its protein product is CATSDTTMDNQPQHF.

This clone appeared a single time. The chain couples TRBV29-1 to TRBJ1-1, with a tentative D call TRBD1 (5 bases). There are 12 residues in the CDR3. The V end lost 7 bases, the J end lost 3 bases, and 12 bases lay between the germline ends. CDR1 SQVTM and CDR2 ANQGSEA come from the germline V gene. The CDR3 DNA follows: TGCAGCGGAGGGGTGAAGGACACTGAAGCTTTCTTT. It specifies CSGGVKDTEAFF.

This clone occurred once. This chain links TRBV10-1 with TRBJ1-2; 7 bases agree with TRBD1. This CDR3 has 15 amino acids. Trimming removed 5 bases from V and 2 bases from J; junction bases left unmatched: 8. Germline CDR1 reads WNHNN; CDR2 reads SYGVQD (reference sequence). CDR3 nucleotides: TGCGCCAGCAGTCAGAAGCGGGACAGAAACTATGGCTACACCTTC. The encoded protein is CASSQKRDRNYGYTF.

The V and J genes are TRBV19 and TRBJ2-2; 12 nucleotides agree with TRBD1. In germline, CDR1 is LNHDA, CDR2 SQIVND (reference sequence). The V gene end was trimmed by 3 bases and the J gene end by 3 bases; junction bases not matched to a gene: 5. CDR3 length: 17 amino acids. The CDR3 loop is CASSIRDRGRYTGELFF. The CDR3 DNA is TGTGCCAGTAGTATCAGGGACAGGGGGCGATACACCGGGGAGCTGTTTTTT.

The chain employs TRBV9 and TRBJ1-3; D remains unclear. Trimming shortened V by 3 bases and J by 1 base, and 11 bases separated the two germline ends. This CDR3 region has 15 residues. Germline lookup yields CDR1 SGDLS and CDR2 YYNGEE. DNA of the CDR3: TGTGCCAGCAGCGGCCGCGGAGGGTCTGGAAACACCATATATTTT. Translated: CASSGRGGSGNTIYF.

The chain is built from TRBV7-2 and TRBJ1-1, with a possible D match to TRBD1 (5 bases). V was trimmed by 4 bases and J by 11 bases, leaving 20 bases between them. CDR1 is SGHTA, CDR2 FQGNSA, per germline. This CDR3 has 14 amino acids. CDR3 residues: CASSSHMDTRGAFF. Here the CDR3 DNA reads TGTGCCAGCAGCTCCCACATGGACACAAGGGGCGCTTTCTTT.

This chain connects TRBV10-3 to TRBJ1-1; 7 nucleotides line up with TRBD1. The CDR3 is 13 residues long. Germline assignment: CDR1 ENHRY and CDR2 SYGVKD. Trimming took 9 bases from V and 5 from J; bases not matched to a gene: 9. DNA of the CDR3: TGTGCCATGTCCGGGACAGCGGGGACTGAAGCTTTCTTT. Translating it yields CAMSGTAGTEAFF.